Shown below are 4 T cell receptor beta chains from a single sample sequenced in a study of response to subunit inactivated influenza vaccine. One entry per CDR3 protein, called by TCRdb with MiXCR from the RT-PCR reads. This sample carries more than 450,000 distinct CDR3 sequences, 12% of them seen once, and the ten largest clones take about 9.4%. The source material was PBMCs from blood, sampled on the day of vaccination. The receptors derive from a man aged 50-59 years who received an inactivated influenza vaccine.

The rearrangement joins TRBV24-1 to TRBJ2-2; a weak D match, TRBD2 (7 bases). Trimming left V 9 bases short and J 0 bases short, with 16 bases between. CDR1 and CDR2 (germline): KGHDR, SFDVKD. CDR3 size: 16 residues. The CDR3 DNA is TGTGCCACCTCCTGGGGGGGGGCTACGAACACCGGGGAGCTGTTTTTT. This sequence encodes CATSWGGATNTGELFF.

This clonotype has a count of ten or more. This chain links TRBV12-3 or TRBV12-4 with TRBJ2-5, with D maybe TRBD2 (5 bases). V lost 7 bases and J lost 1, with 10 bases in between. The CDR3 is made up of 13 amino acids. The CDR3 protein is CASNPGIQETQYF. CDR3 DNA: TGTGCCAGCAACCCGGGGATCCAAGAGACCCAGTACTTC.

The V gene is TRBV20-1, the J gene TRBJ2-1, with 11 nucleotides matching TRBD2. The trim removed 6 bases at V and 7 bases at J, leaving 20 bases unmatched. The V gene's germline CDR1 is DFQATT and CDR2 SNEGSKA (reference sequence). The CDR3 runs 18 residues. CDR3 coding DNA: TGCAGTGCAACCTTATCCGAGCCTAGCGGGAGGCCTCTGAATGAGCAGTTCTTC. This codes for CSATLSEPSGRPLNEQFF.

This clonotype showed up just a few times. V usage is TRBV4-2 and J usage is TRBJ2-5; unclear D gene. The CDR3 consists of 13 residues. The germline V gene encodes CDR1 LGHNA and CDR2 YNFKEQ. V shed 3 bases and J shed 1 base, with 6 bases lying between them. This chain's CDR3 is CASSHRLQETQYF. As DNA, the CDR3 is TGTGCCAGCAGCCATAGGCTCCAAGAGACCCAGTACTTC.